This TCR beta chain was observed in a study of OX40 agonist ivuxolimab in advanced cancers. For the study at large: Patients receiving dose escalation had hepatocellular carcinoma, melanoma, renal cell or head and neck cancer. Whole-study results and caveats: In the expanded peripheral T cells, antigen specificity was never determined.

A remark on this clone: The target antigen is unknown. Other DNA sequences of this sample code for an identical CDR3.

Only in-frame clones appear in the TCRdb table, and some are missing; sequencing was by immunoSEQ multiplex PCR. The sample holds roughly 86,000 clones, around nine tenths seen once. The clonotype comes from an adult with an advanced solid tumor such as melanoma, head and neck, liver or kidney cancer. The starting material was CD4+ or CD8+ T cells sorted from blood, obtained in a trial of the OX40 agonist ivuxolimab.

This CDR3 reads CASSQTGGNTEAFF. CDR3 bases: TGTGCCAGCAGTCAGACAGGGGGGAACACTGAAGCTTTCTTT. The rearrangement uses TRBV28 and TRBJ1-1, with 9 bases lining up with TRBD1. The CDR3 is 14 amino acids. The junction had 2 bases not matched to a gene; V was cut back by 5 bases and J by 1 base. Germline-derived CDR1 and CDR2 are MDHEN and SYDVKM.